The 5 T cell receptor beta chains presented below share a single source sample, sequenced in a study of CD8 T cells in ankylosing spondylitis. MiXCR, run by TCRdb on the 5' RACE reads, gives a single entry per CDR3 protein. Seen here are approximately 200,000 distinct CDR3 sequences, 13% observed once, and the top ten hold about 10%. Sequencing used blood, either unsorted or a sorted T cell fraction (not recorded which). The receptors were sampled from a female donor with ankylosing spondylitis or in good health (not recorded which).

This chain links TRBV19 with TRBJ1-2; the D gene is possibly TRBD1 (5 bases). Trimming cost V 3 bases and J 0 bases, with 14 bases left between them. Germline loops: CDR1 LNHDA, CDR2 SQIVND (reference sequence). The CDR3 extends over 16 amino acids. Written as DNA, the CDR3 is TGTGCCAGTAGTATCCACGACAGAAGTTCTAACTATGGCTACACCTTC. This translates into CASSIHDRSSNYGYTF.

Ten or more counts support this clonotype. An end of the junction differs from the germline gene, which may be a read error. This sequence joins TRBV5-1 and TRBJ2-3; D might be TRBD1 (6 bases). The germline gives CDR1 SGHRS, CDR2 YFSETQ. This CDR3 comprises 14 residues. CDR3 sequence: CASRLGTSTDTQYF. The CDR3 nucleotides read TGCGCCAGCAGGTTGGGGACAAGCACAGATACGCAGTATTTT.

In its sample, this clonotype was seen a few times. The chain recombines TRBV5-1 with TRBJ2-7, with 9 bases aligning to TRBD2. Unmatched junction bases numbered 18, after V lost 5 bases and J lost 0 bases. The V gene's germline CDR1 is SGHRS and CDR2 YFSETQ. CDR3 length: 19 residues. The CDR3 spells CASSPQSGTSRTSSYEQYF. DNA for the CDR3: TGCGCCAGCAGTCCCCAATCCGGGACTAGCAGGACGAGCTCCTACGAGCAGTACTTC.

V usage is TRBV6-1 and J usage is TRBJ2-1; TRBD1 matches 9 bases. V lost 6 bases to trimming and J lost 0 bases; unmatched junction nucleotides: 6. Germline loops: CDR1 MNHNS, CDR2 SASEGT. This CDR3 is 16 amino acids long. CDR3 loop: CASRPTGGLSYNEQFF. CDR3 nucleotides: TGTGCCAGCAGGCCCACAGGGGGCCTCTCCTACAATGAGCAGTTCTTC.

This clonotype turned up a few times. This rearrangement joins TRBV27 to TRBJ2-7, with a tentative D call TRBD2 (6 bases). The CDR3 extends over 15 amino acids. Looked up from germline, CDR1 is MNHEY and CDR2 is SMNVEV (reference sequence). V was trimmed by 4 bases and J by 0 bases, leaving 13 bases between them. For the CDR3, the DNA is TGTGCCAGCAGTTCGCGTAGCGGCTACTCCTACGAGCAGTACTTC. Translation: CASSSRSGYSYEQYF.